This T cell receptor beta chain was recovered during a study of control samples from healthy donors and cancer patients. Sequencing used immunoSEQ multiplex PCR; TCRdb keeps in-frame clones, though not all of them. This table has 170,000 or so clones, 85% to 95% appearing once. The sequence derives from a man in his late teens or twenties in good health. The sequenced sample consisted of blood.

This CDR3 is CASSLGGHSYTF. The CDR3 region has the DNA TGTGCCAGCAGTTTAGGGGGGCATAGCTACACCTTC. This chain connects TRBV28 to TRBJ1-2, with TRBD1 as a possible D gene (6 bases). In germline, CDR1 is MDHEN, CDR2 SYDVKM. The CDR3 sequence is 12 residues long. V dropped 2 bases and J dropped 9 bases, with 10 bases sitting between them.